These 20 T cell receptor beta chains share one sample of origin, sequenced in a study of monozygotic twins with inflammatory bowel disease (dated by TCRdb to about 2019). The receptor library was made with 5' RACE. TCRdb records Illumina HiSeq 2500 as the sequencer. Following TCRdb reprocessing, every CDR3 protein sequence forms one entry, and DNA is not provided. The sample table includes under 200,000 distinct CDR3 sequences. The top ten hold over 2.5% of the sample. Source material: blood. Receptors originate from a human donor with ulcerative colitis or Crohn's disease, or a healthy co-twin of an affected twin (not recorded which).

J is TRBJ2-3 and V is TRBV19; TCRdb returns TRBD2, unconfirmable since there is no DNA. The germline CDR1 and CDR2 sequences are LNHDA and SQIVND (reference sequence). The length of the CDR3 is 16 residues. This CDR3 is CASSIAAGVSTDTQYF.

The genes are TRBV19 and TRBJ2-1. The CDR3 is made up of 13 amino acids. Germline-derived CDR1 and CDR2 are LNHDA and SQIVND (reference sequence). CDR3 protein: CASSIDPSYEQFF. The whole variable domain, remainder taken from reference TRBV19 and TRBJ2-1, is DGGITQSPKYLFRKEGQNVTLSCEQNLNHDAMYWYRQDPGQGLRLIYYSQIVNDFQKGDIAEGYSVSREKKESFPLTVTSAQKNPTAFYLCASSIDPSYEQFFGPGTRLTVL.

The chain uses TRBV18 and TRBJ1-1; TCRdb picks TRBD1, but there is no DNA to check that call. Germline V lookup: CDR1 KGHSH, CDR2 LQKENI. The CDR3 is 14 amino acids. CDR3 region: CASSPGGFNTEAFF.

This rearrangement joins TRBV10-3 to TRBJ2-2; without DNA, the TCRdb call of TRBD1 cannot be checked. Per the germline V gene, CDR1 is ENHRY and CDR2 is SYGVKD. The CDR3 is 16 residues long. This CDR3 reads CAISGLAGLGTGELFF.

The V call is TRBV24-1, the J call TRBJ2-1; TCRdb indicates TRBD2, and absent DNA this call remains unverified. The V gene's germline CDR1 is KGHDR and CDR2 SFDVKD. The CDR3 loop spans 18 amino acids. CDR3 region: CATSDWVGSGLSPNEQFF.

The V and J genes are TRBV20-1 and TRBJ2-7; TCRdb's assignment of TRBD2 cannot be checked, as there is no DNA. Per germline, CDR1 DFQATT and CDR2 SNEGSKA (reference sequence). The CDR3 is made up of 17 amino acids. The CDR3 is CSAREPPTSGTTYEQYF.

The chain links TRBV20-1 to TRBJ2-1; TCRdb indicates TRBD1, and absent DNA this call remains unverified. Germline CDR1 and CDR2: DFQATT and SNEGSKA (reference sequence). There are 15 residues in the CDR3. CDR3 amino acids: CSARAPGPAYNEQFF.

This chain joins TRBV5-6 and TRBJ2-2; TCRdb proposes TRBD1, but this gene call is untestable without DNA. This CDR3 comprises 16 residues. In germline, CDR1 is SGHDT, CDR2 YYEEEE. The CDR3 sequence is CASSSFRGAGTGELFF.

V is TRBV12-3 or TRBV12-4 and J is TRBJ1-5; TCRdb calls TRBD1, which cannot be checked without DNA. The CDR3 consists of 14 residues. The CDR3 sequence is CASSFGNGGQPQHF.

This chain uses TRBV5-1 with TRBJ2-6; TCRdb's D call, TRBD1, is unchecked because there is no DNA. CDR3 size: 18 residues. Per germline, CDR1 SGHRS and CDR2 YFSETQ. This CDR3 reads CASSSAGRGFSGANVLTF.

V gene TRBV3-1 combines with J gene TRBJ2-7; the D call of TRBD2 rests on TCRdb alone, since no DNA is present to check it. This CDR3 comprises 14 residues. In germline, CDR1 is LGHDT, CDR2 YNNKEL (reference sequence). The CDR3: CASSHNAAGNEQYF.

The chain couples TRBV5-6 to TRBJ2-1; TCRdb names TRBD2, which stays unverified in the absence of DNA. CDR3 length equals 15 residues. Germline CDR1 SGHDT, CDR2 YYEEEE. The CDR3 loop reads CASSQAGGPYNEQFF.

The V and J genes are TRBV7-9 and TRBJ1-2; the D call from TCRdb, TRBD1, cannot be confirmed without DNA. Germline CDR1 and CDR2: SEHNR and FQNEAQ (reference sequence). The CDR3 is made up of 15 amino acids. The CDR3 loop is CASRPTGTEDYGYTF. Together with reference TRBV7-9 and TRBJ1-2, the CDR3 gives the full variable domain: DTGVSQNPRHKITKRGQNVTFRCDPISEHNRLYWYRQTLGQGPEFLTYFQNEAQLEKSRLLSDRFSAERPKGSFSTLEIQRTEQGDSAMYLCASRPTGTEDYGYTFGSGTRLTVV.

The J gene is TRBJ2-2, the V gene TRBV29-1; the D gene TCRdb calls, TRBD2, cannot be checked with no DNA. Germline assignment: CDR1 SQVTM and CDR2 ANQGSEA. The CDR3 sequence is 11 residues long. Here the CDR3 reads CSVARPGELFF.

The chain recombines TRBV20-1 with TRBJ2-1; TCRdb outputs TRBD2, but without DNA this stays unchecked. The CDR3 is made up of 16 amino acids. Per the germline V gene, CDR1 is DFQATT and CDR2 is SNEGSKA (reference sequence). The CDR3: CSALLSPADSYNEQFF.

The chain carries TRBV11-3 and TRBJ1-1. There are 12 residues in the CDR3. Germline V gene data show CDR1 as SGHNT and CDR2 as YENEEA. CDR3 in amino acids: CASSFGDTEALF.

The chain carries TRBV18 and TRBJ1-5; no DNA is available, so the TRBD1 call from TCRdb remains unchecked. Germline CDR1 is KGHSH and CDR2 is LQKENI. The CDR3 is 13 amino acids. The chain's CDR3 is CASSPGAVQPQHF.

The rearrangement uses TRBV20-1 and TRBJ1-3. Per germline, CDR1 DFQATT and CDR2 SNEGSKA (reference sequence). The CDR3 consists of 13 residues. Here the CDR3 reads CSALDPSGNTIYF.

The rearrangement uses TRBV7-9 and TRBJ2-7. The CDR3 sequence is 13 residues long. Germline CDR1 and CDR2: SEHNR and FQNEAQ (reference sequence). The CDR3 protein is CASSPGTFYEQYF.

The chain combines TRBV6-2 or TRBV6-3 with TRBJ2-7; as DNA is missing, the TRBD1 call by TCRdb cannot be tested. Germline lookup yields CDR1 MNHEY and CDR2 SVGEGT. There are 12 residues in the CDR3. The CDR3 is CASSQTGTSQYF.